The rows below give T cell receptor beta chains drawn from one sample of a study of OX40 agonist ivuxolimab in advanced cancers. Produced via immunoSEQ multiplex PCR; TCRdb's table is partial and in-frame only. In the table there are 80,000 or so clones, around 81% of which are singletons. Source: CD4+ or CD8+ T cells sorted from blood, taken in a trial of the OX40 agonist ivuxolimab. The source of these receptors is an adult with an advanced solid tumor such as melanoma, head and neck, liver or kidney cancer. Each CDR3 is given with its conserved first and last residue. The D gene is left open where the match is weak. Size values are once, few and many counts, or a class for expanded clones, and some rows have none.

D	V	size	J	CDR3	DNA
TRBD1	TRBV7-8	.	TRBJ2-7	CASSLGDRASYEQYF	TGTGCCAGCAGCTTAGGGGACAGGGCCTCCTACGAGCAGTACTTC
.	TRBV29-1	.	TRBJ2-1	CSVEGWQDNEQFF	TGCAGCGTTGAAGGGTGGCAGGACAATGAGCAGTTCTTC
.	TRBV18	.	TRBJ1-5	CASSSTGSGNQPQHF	TGTGCCAGCTCTTCGACCGGGAGTGGCAATCAGCCCCAGCATTTT
.	TRBV14	.	TRBJ2-7	CASSQARVGEQYF	TGTGCCAGCAGCCAAGCCAGGGTGGGGGAGCAGTACTTC
.	TRBV5-5	.	TRBJ2-7	CASSLTGRSDYEQYF	TGTGCCAGCAGCTTGACTGGTCGGTCAGACTACGAGCAGTACTTC
TRBD1	TRBV15	.	TRBJ1-4	CATSRDGQGHEKLFF	TGTGCCACCAGCAGAGATGGACAGGGCCATGAAAAACTGTTTTTT
.	TRBV5-1	.	TRBJ2-3	CASSPGSGRTDTQYF	TGCGCCAGCAGTCCGGGGTCGGGCCGCACAGATACGCAGTATTTT
TRBD2	TRBV5-1	.	TRBJ2-1	CASSFLEGSGGANEQFF	TGCGCCAGCAGCTTCCTTGAGGGTAGCGGGGGGGCTAATGAGCAGTTCTTC
TRBD2	TRBV7-2	.	TRBJ2-7	CASSLTSGDSYEQYF	TGTGCCAGCAGCTTAACTAGCGGGGACTCCTACGAGCAGTACTTC
.	TRBV30	.	TRBJ1-2	CAWSVRSQAYGYTF	TGTGCCTGGAGTGTACGCAGCCAAGCCTATGGCTACACCTTC
.	TRBV7-2	.	TRBJ1-1	CASSLNPRGTEAFF	TGTGCCAGCAGCTTAAACCCGAGGGGCACTGAAGCTTTCTTT
.	TRBV5-1	.	TRBJ2-2	CASSPGRTSNTGELFF	TGCGCCAGCAGCCCGGGACGGACGTCTAACACCGGGGAGCTGTTTTTT
.	TRBV7-2	few	TRBJ2-5	CASSPPRGTEETQYF	TGTGCCAGCAGCCCCCCCCGCGGAACGGAGGAGACCCAGTACTTC
.	TRBV14	few	TRBJ2-1	CASSRVEVYNEQFF	TGTGCCAGCAGCCGTGTCGAGGTGTACAATGAGCAGTTCTTC
.	TRBV4-1	.	TRBJ1-3	CASSQAVFSGNTIYF	TGCGCCAGCAGCCAAGCTGTATTTTCTGGAAACACCATATATTTT
TRBD1	TRBV5-6	.	TRBJ2-7	CASSRGTGEKYF	TGTGCCAGCAGCCGGGGGACAGGCGAGAAGTACTTC
.	TRBV7-3	.	TRBJ2-2	CASSSRTGELFF	TGTGCCAGCAGCTCCCGAACCGGGGAGCTGTTTTTT
TRBD1	TRBV18	.	TRBJ2-7	CASSGTAAGNEQYF	TGTGCCAGCTCGGGGACAGCGGCAGGTAATGAGCAGTACTTC
.	TRBV28	once	TRBJ1-4	CASILRGGNKKLFF	TGTGCCAGCATCCTACGGGGGGGAAATAAAAAACTGTTTTTT
.	TRBV15	.	TRBJ2-5	CATSRDRETQYF	TGTGCCACCAGCAGAGATAGGGAGACCCAGTACTTC
.	TRBV27	once	TRBJ2-5	CASSLGRTGETQYF	TGTGCCAGCAGTTTAGGTAGAACGGGGGAGACCCAGTACTTC
.	TRBV5-6	once	TRBJ1-2	CASSLGGDGYTF	TGTGCCAGCAGCTTGGGAGGGGATGGCTACACCTTC
TRBD2	TRBV5-1	.	TRBJ2-3	CASSSGLAGGHTQYF	TGCGCCAGCAGCTCTGGACTAGCGGGAGGTCATACGCAGTATTTT
.	TRBV30	.	TRBJ1-2	CAWSGGTAAFNYGYTF	TGTGCCTGGAGTGGCGGGACGGCCGCCTTTAACTATGGCTACACCTTC
.	TRBV5-1	.	TRBJ1-6	CASSAPGAGSYNSPLHF	TGCGCCAGCAGCGCCCCAGGGGCAGGGTCCTATAATTCACCCCTCCACTTT
.	TRBV9	.	TRBJ2-3	CASSVGADSSTDTQYF	TGTGCCAGCAGCGTAGGTGCAGACTCTAGCACAGATACGCAGTATTTT
.	TRBV4-2	.	TRBJ2-5	CASSLKAEETQYF	TGTGCCAGCAGCCTAAAGGCGGAAGAGACCCAGTACTTC
.	TRBV14	once	TRBJ2-5	CASSLGRRETQYF	TGTGCCAGCAGCCTGGGACGGAGAGAGACCCAGTACTTC
TRBD1	TRBV6-4	.	TRBJ2-3	CASRYRQGHTDTQYF	TGTGCCAGCAGGTACAGACAGGGTCACACAGATACGCAGTATTTT
TRBD2	TRBV6-5	once	TRBJ2-7	CASSYSGGAWEQYF	TGTGCCAGCAGTTACTCCGGGGGGGCCTGGGAGCAGTACTTC
.	TRBV19	.	TRBJ2-4	CASSMRSYLAKNIQYF	TGTGCCAGTAGTATGAGGAGTTACCTAGCCAAAAACATTCAGTACTTC
.	TRBV4-1	few	TRBJ1-5	CASSQDHGGQPQHF	TGCGCCAGCAGCCAAGATCATGGAGGACAGCCCCAGCATTTT
.	TRBV7-3	.	TRBJ1-2	CASSLTVAGAFNYGYTF	TGTGCCAGCAGCTTAACAGTGGCAGGAGCTTTTAACTATGGCTACACCTTC
.	TRBV7-3	.	TRBJ2-3	CASRGDTDTQYF	TGTGCCAGCAGGGGGGACACAGATACGCAGTATTTT
.	TRBV23-1	.	TRBJ1-5	CASSQRVPFGNQPQHF	TGCGCCAGCAGTCAAAGGGTCCCCTTTGGGAATCAGCCCCAGCATTTT
.	TRBV6-5	few	TRBJ1-5	CASRGATGNQPQHF	TGTGCCAGCCGAGGGGCTACTGGCAATCAGCCCCAGCATTTT
.	TRBV7-2	.	TRBJ2-5	CASSLELSIPPETQYF	TGTGCCAGCAGCTTAGAGCTCTCTATCCCTCCAGAGACCCAGTACTTC
.	TRBV9	.	TRBJ2-1	CASSVEQGYNEQFF	TGTGCCAGCAGCGTAGAGCAGGGCTACAATGAGCAGTTCTTC
TRBD1	TRBV6-1	.	TRBJ2-1	CASSGRDRITSEQFF	TGTGCCAGCAGTGGGCGGGACAGGATAACGAGTGAGCAGTTCTTC
.	TRBV6-5	once	TRBJ1-4	CASRLDPQGEKLFF	TGTGCCAGCAGACTGGACCCCCAAGGGGAAAAACTGTTTTTT
.	TRBV10-2	.	TRBJ1-4	CASSDLDRFNEKLFF	TGCGCCAGCAGTGACTTGGACAGATTTAATGAAAAACTGTTTTTT
TRBD1	TRBV6-1	.	TRBJ2-1	CASSEFRDSASEQFF	TGTGCCAGCAGTGAATTTAGGGACAGTGCGAGTGAGCAGTTCTTC
TRBD2	TRBV2	.	TRBJ2-2	CASSGSGRNTGELFF	TGTGCCAGCAGTGGTAGCGGGAGAAACACCGGGGAGCTGTTTTTT
.	TRBV6-9	.	TRBJ2-5	CASSMLAVEETQYF	TGTGCCAGCAGTATGTTAGCGGTAGAAGAGACCCAGTACTTC
.	TRBV13	.	TRBJ1-1	CASSPRTERNTEAFF	TGTGCCAGCAGCCCCCGGACAGAGCGGAACACTGAAGCTTTCTTT